This is a list of T cell receptor beta chains from one sample in a study of cytomegalovirus exposure and HLA in healthy donors. TCRdb keeps only in-frame clones here, not all; method: immunoSEQ multiplex PCR. The sample has 150,000 to 200,000 clones; about 80% are singletons. Input material: PBMCs. These receptors all come from a woman aged 25 to 39 in good health and CMV-seronegative. Both conserved end residues are part of each CDR3. A D gene is named only where the DNA matches it firmly. Clone sizes are given selectively: once, few, many, or a class where the clone is expanded.

j_call d_call v_call clone_size cdr3_nt cdr3_aa
TRBJ2-3 TRBD1 TRBV5-4 - TGTGCCAGCAGCTTGGAGGTAGGGGGCGTCACAGATACGCAGTATTTT CASSLEVGGVTDTQYF
TRBJ2-7 - TRBV28 - TGTGCCAGCAGTTTATTCGGTTACTCCTACGAGCAGTACTTC CASSLFGYSYEQYF
TRBJ2-1 TRBD2 TRBV7-8 - TGTGCCAGCAGCGGGGGAATGGGGGAGGGCTACAATGAGCAGTTCTTC CASSGGMGEGYNEQFF
TRBJ1-1 TRBD1 TRBV15 - TGTGCCACCAGCAGGGACAGGGGATTGGGAACTGAAGCTTTCTTT CATSRDRGLGTEAFF
TRBJ2-7 - TRBV6-5 once TGTGCCAGCAGTTACCGGGACAACTACGAGCAGTACTTC CASSYRDNYEQYF
TRBJ2-3 - TRBV14 once TGTGCCAGCAGCCAACAATCATGGACAACCGTCCGCACAGATACGCAGTATTTT CASSQQSWTTVRTDTQYF
TRBJ2-1 - TRBV10-3 - TGTGCCATCAGTGAGTCTGCGGAGCAGTTCTTC CAISESAEQFF
TRBJ2-2 TRBD1 TRBV9 - TGTGCCAGCAGCGTAGGAGGACAGGGGGCGAGCACCGGGGAGCTGTTTTTT CASSVGGQGASTGELFF
TRBJ1-6 - TRBV28 - TGTGCCAGCAGGGGTGATTCCGTTACAGGGAGATATAATTCACCCCTCCACTTT CASRGDSVTGRYNSPLHF
TRBJ2-4 - TRBV14 - TGTGCCAGCAGCCAAGGTCCGGGGGTAGAGTACTTC CASSQGPGVEYF
TRBJ2-1 TRBD2 TRBV6-6 - TGTGCCAGCGCAAAAAGCGGGGGGGCCCACAATGAGCAGTTCTTC CASAKSGGAHNEQFF
TRBJ1-5 - TRBV28 - TGTGCCAGCAGACCAGGGTTTAGCAATCAGCCCCAGCATTTT CASRPGFSNQPQHF
TRBJ2-2 TRBD1 TRBV30 - TGTGCCTGGACGAGACAGGGGGCAACCGGGGAGCTGTTTTTT CAWTRQGATGELFF
TRBJ1-2 TRBD1 TRBV7-8 few TGTGCCAGCAGCTTAGGAAGTGACAGGGGGCTCGGCTACACCTTC CASSLGSDRGLGYTF